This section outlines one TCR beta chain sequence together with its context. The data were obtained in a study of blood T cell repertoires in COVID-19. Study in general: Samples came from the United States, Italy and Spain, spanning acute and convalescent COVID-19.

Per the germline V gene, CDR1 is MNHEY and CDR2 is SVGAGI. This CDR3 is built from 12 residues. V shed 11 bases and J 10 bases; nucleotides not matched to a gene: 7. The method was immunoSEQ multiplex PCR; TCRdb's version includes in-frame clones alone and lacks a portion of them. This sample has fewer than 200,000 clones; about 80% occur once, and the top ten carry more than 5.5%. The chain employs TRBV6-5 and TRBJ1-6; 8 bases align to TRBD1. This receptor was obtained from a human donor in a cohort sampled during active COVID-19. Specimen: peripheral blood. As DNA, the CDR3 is TGTGCCTCCAAGACAGGGGAGTCACCCCTCCACTTT. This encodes CASKTGESPLHF.